This entry lists 24 T cell receptor beta chains sequenced from one sample in a study of technical replicates of blood from several donors. Produced via immunoSEQ multiplex PCR; TCRdb's table is partial and in-frame only. Of approximately 70,000 clones listed, 95% to 97% are singletons. Source material: T cells isolated from PBMCs. The receptors here all came from a human donor in good health.

The chain couples TRBV4-2 to TRBJ1-1; perhaps TRBD1 as D (5 bases). The CDR3 totals 12 residues. The V gene lost 7 bases and the J gene lost 8 bases, with 14 bases spanning the gap. Germline V gene lookup returns CDR1 LGHNA and CDR2 YNFKEQ. CDR3 region: CASIPDSGEAFF. In nucleotides, the CDR3 is TGTGCCAGCATCCCTGACTCAGGGGAAGCTTTCTTT.

The V call is TRBV4-2, the J call TRBJ2-1; 7 bases line up with TRBD2. Germline CDR1 LGHNA, CDR2 YNFKEQ. This CDR3 has 18 residues. The junction had 8 bases not matched to a gene; V was cut back by 0 bases and J by 0 bases. This CDR3 reads CASSQDKVGGSSYNEQFF. In nucleotides, the CDR3 is TGTGCCAGCAGCCAAGATAAAGTAGGCGGGAGCTCCTACAATGAGCAGTTCTTC.

CDR3 DNA sequence: TGTGCCATCAGCCCGTCGGGTAATCCCGAAGCTTTCTTT. It yields the protein CAISPSGNPEAFF. The chain joins TRBV10-3 to TRBJ1-1; D gene uncertain. Germline CDR1 ENHRY, CDR2 SYGVKD. The CDR3 spans 13 residues. V was clipped by 6 bases and J by 8 bases, with 16 bases between them.

The V call is TRBV6-6, the J call TRBJ2-5; the D is unclear. Germline CDR1 MNHNY, CDR2 SVGAGI (reference sequence). The V end was cut by 0 bases, the J end by 6 bases, with 8 bases between. This CDR3 is built from 13 residues. CDR3 sequence reads: CASSYSTEQTQYF. The CDR3, as DNA: TGTGCCAGCAGTTACTCTACAGAACAGACCCAGTACTTC.

The chain uses TRBV5-6 and TRBJ2-5, with 10 bases identical to TRBD1. CDR1 is SGHDT and CDR2 is YYEEEE in the germline V gene. J gave up 4 bases and V 4 bases, and 7 bases lay outside the gene matches. The CDR3 length is 15 residues. In DNA form, the CDR3 reads TGTGCCAGCAGCGCGGGACAGGGGTTCGGAGAGACCCAGTACTTC. This translates into CASSAGQGFGETQYF.

The chain carries TRBV9 and TRBJ1-4; TRBD1 matches 8 bases. The CDR3 is 15 residues long. Germline loops: CDR1 SGDLS, CDR2 YYNGEE. The V and J ends lost 0 bases and 8 bases, in that order; junction bases with no gene match: 6. CDR3 DNA sequence: TGTGCCAGCAGCGTAGTTCCAGGGGGCGAAGAAAAACTGTTTTTT. Translation: CASSVVPGGEEKLFF.

This chain links TRBV10-3 with TRBJ2-7; 7 bases map to TRBD2. The V gene's germline CDR1 is ENHRY and CDR2 SYGVKD. This CDR3 spans 14 amino acids. With V trimmed by 4 bases and J by 2 bases, 5 bases remained unmatched. The CDR3 spells CAISGGGGTYEQYF. CDR3 nucleotide sequence: TGTGCCATCAGTGGGGGGGGTGGAACCTACGAGCAGTACTTC.

The J gene is TRBJ2-7, the V gene TRBV30; D may be TRBD1 (5 bases). The CDR3 runs to 14 residues. Trimming took 0 bases from V and 0 from J, leaving 9 bases between them. The germline V gene encodes CDR1 GTSNPN and CDR2 SVGIG (reference sequence). DNA for the CDR3: TGTGCCTGGAGTGTAGGGGTTAGCTCCTACGAGCAGTACTTC. Protein product: CAWSVGVSSYEQYF.

The gene calls are TRBV9 and TRBJ2-7; 9 bases fit TRBD2. Germline CDR1 reads SGDLS; CDR2 reads YYNGEE. The V segment lost 5 bases and the J segment 5 bases; nucleotides outside the gene matches: 5. This CDR3 comprises 13 residues. CDR3 loop: CASSSGRGNEQYF. CDR3 coding DNA: TGTGCCAGCAGTAGCGGGAGAGGGAACGAGCAGTACTTC.

V is TRBV4-1 and J is TRBJ1-1; no reliable D call. V was shortened by 6 bases and J by 3 bases, with 8 bases between the two germline ends. From germline, CDR1 is MGHRA and CDR2 YSYEKL. The CDR3 consists of 12 residues. The CDR3 nucleotides read TGCGCCAGCAGGGGAGCTTACACTGAAGCTTTCTTT. It is translated as CASRGAYTEAFF.

The gene calls are TRBV5-1 and TRBJ1-4; the match to TRBD1 covers 9 bases. Germline V CDR1 and CDR2: SGHRS, YFSETQ. With 7 bases clipped from V and 3 bases from J, the junction kept 7 bases outside the gene matches. This CDR3 region has 15 residues. The CDR3 bases are TGCGCCAGCTCGAACAGGGGGCAGGCTAATGAAAAACTGTTTTTT. Amino acid sequence: CASSNRGQANEKLFF.

The rearrangement uses TRBV19 and TRBJ2-2; no reliable D call. V gave up 7 bases and J gave up 9 bases, with 9 bases separating them. Germline CDR1 reads LNHDA; CDR2 reads SQIVND (reference sequence). This CDR3 contains 11 residues. The CDR3 loop is CASNMNRELFF. CDR3 DNA sequence: TGTGCCAGTAACATGAATAGGGAGCTGTTTTTT.

The chain links TRBV7-9 to TRBJ2-5; D remains ambiguous. The V end was cut by 5 bases, the J end by 5 bases, with 6 bases between. CDR1 and CDR2 from the germline V gene are SEHNR and FQNEAQ (reference sequence). The CDR3 extends over 11 amino acids. The CDR3 here is CASSPAETQYF. In nucleotides, the CDR3 is TGTGCCAGCAGCCCAGCGGAGACCCAGTACTTC.

This clone was seen once. V gene TRBV5-1 combines with J gene TRBJ2-7; 9 positions agree with TRBD1. The junction had 9 bases not matched to a gene; V was cut back by 7 bases and J by 4 bases. Germline-derived CDR1 and CDR2 are SGHRS and YFSETQ. This CDR3 is built from 14 residues. In DNA, the CDR3 is TGCGCCAGCGGTGCGGGACAGGGTCTGTACGAGCAGTACTTC. Translated: CASGAGQGLYEQYF.

The chain carries TRBV11-2 and TRBJ2-2; 7 positions match TRBD1. The CDR3 consists of 15 residues. Trimming cost V 5 bases and J 4 bases; bases outside gene matches: 7. Germline V gene sequence: CDR1 SGHAT, CDR2 FQNNGV. The CDR3 DNA follows: TGTGCCAGCAGCGGTTACAGGGGACGCACCGGGGAGCTGTTTTTT. Translating it yields CASSGYRGRTGELFF.

The gene calls are TRBV11-2 and TRBJ1-2; 7 bases line up with TRBD1. Losses at the gene ends were 1 base for V and 1 base for J; bases not matched to a gene: 0. The CDR3 length is 14 residues. CDR1 is SGHAT and CDR2 is FQNNGV in the germline V gene. CDR3: CASSLGDSNYGYTF. As DNA, the CDR3 is TGTGCCAGCAGCTTAGGGGACAGTAACTATGGCTACACCTTC.

CDR3 amino acids: CASTPVTGRAETQYF. The CDR3, as DNA: TGTGCCAGCACCCCGGTAACCGGGAGGGCGGAGACCCAGTACTTC. The chain carries TRBV7-9 and TRBJ2-5; 8 bases line up with TRBD2. The germline gives CDR1 SEHNR, CDR2 FQNEAQ (reference sequence). With V trimmed by 7 bases and J by 5 bases, 12 bases remained unmatched. This CDR3 contains 15 residues. The full variable domain, rest sourced from reference TRBV7-9 and TRBJ2-5, is DTGVSQNPRHKITKRGQNVTFRCDPISEHNRLYWYRQTLGQGPEFLTYFQNEAQLEKSRLLSDRFSAERPKGSFSTLEIQRTEQGDSAMYLCASTPVTGRAETQYFGPGTRLLVL.

The rearrangement uses TRBV18 and TRBJ1-1; D call uncertain. From germline, CDR1 is KGHSH and CDR2 LQKENI. V was pared by 2 bases and J by 4 bases, with 17 bases between. This CDR3 region has 16 residues. DNA of the CDR3: TGTGCCAGCTCACCAACCCTAAACGGTGGTGTCACTGAAGCTTTCTTT. It translates to CASSPTLNGGVTEAFF.

This clone occurred once. V is TRBV25-1 and J is TRBJ2-1; 7 bases match TRBD1. CDR3 length: 15 amino acids. The V gene end was trimmed by 3 bases and the J gene end by 8 bases; junction bases not matched to a gene: 10. The V gene's germline CDR1 is MGHDK and CDR2 SYGVNS. CDR3 sequence reads: CASSEFKGAADEQFF. CDR3 bases: TGTGCCAGCAGTGAGTTTAAGGGGGCGGCGGATGAGCAGTTCTTC.

The CDR3 coding sequence is TGTGCCAGCAGCTCGCGGACTAGCTCTACGGAGACCCAGTACTTC. The encoded protein is CASSSRTSSTETQYF. The chain has TRBV5-4 and TRBJ2-5; 8 bases are shared with TRBD2. This CDR3 spans 15 amino acids. Germline V gene data show CDR1 as SGHNT and CDR2 as YYREEE (reference sequence). Germline trimming cut 3 bases from V and 5 bases from J; bases unmatched to any gene: 9.

The CDR3 DNA follows: TGTGCCAGTAGACCAAACCTACAGGGCTTCACTGAAGCTTTCTTT. It specifies CASRPNLQGFTEAFF. The chain is built from TRBV19 and TRBJ1-1; maybe TRBD1 (6 bases). This CDR3 contains 15 residues. Between the trimmed V and J ends, which lost 6 bases and 4 bases, there was a span of 18 bases. Germline loops: CDR1 LNHDA, CDR2 SQIVND (reference sequence).

The chain uses TRBV6-5 and TRBJ2-1, with D possibly TRBD2 on 6 matching bases. The CDR3 is 13 amino acids. V was shortened by 2 bases and J by 4 bases, with 6 bases between the two germline ends. Germline V gives CDR1 MNHEY, CDR2 SVGAGI. The DNA of the CDR3 is TGTGCCAGCAGTTACGCGGGGTACAATGAGCAGTTCTTC. Translated: CASSYAGYNEQFF.

The chain joins TRBV19 to TRBJ1-4, with D possibly matching TRBD1 (6 bases). The CDR3 is 15 residues long. V was shortened by 5 bases and J by 0 bases, with 10 bases between the two germline ends. The germline gives CDR1 LNHDA, CDR2 SQIVND (reference sequence). In nucleotides, the CDR3 is TGTGCCAGTAGTCAGGGGCTAGCAACTAATGAAAAACTGTTTTTT. Translating gives CASSQGLATNEKLFF. Full variable domain (rest looked up from reference TRBV19 and TRBJ1-4): DGGITQSPKYLFRKEGQNVTLSCEQNLNHDAMYWYRQDPGQGLRLIYYSQIVNDFQKGDIAEGYSVSREKKESFPLTVTSAQKNPTAFYLCASSQGLATNEKLFFGSGTQLSVL.

The CDR3 loop reads CASTARAGGFYEQYF. The CDR3 bases are TGTGCCAGCACCGCGAGAGCGGGAGGTTTTTACGAGCAGTACTTC. The chain combines TRBV28 with TRBJ2-7, with 9 bases identical to TRBD2. The CDR3 has 15 amino acids. J lost 4 bases, V lost 7 bases, and 11 bases had no gene match. From germline, CDR1 is MDHEN and CDR2 SYDVKM.